The rows below give T cell receptor beta chains drawn from one sample of a study of blood T cells in healthy people across ages. TCRdb re-called the 5' RACE reads through MiXCR, storing one row per CDR3 protein. The table records over 950,000 distinct CDR3 sequences, around two fifths of them present only once. What was sequenced was blood. These receptors were collected from a man between 18 and 35 years old in good health. CDR3s include the opening cysteine and the closing phenylalanine or tryptophan. D genes are given only for firm matches. The size of a clone is reported for some rows only, either as once, few or many, or as a class for expanded clones.

TRBJ1-2 NA few TRBV7-2 CASSGSLGVDGYTF TGTGCCAGCAGCGGAAGTTTAGGGGTCGACGGCTACACCTTC
TRBJ1-2 NA NA TRBV9 CASSVRDRTPYGYTF TGTGCCAGCAGCGTCCGAGACAGAACTCCCTATGGCTACACCTTC
TRBJ1-2 TRBD1 NA TRBV6-5 CASSTRTGTQYGYTF TGTGCCAGCAGTACCCGGACAGGAACTCAATATGGCTACACCTTC
TRBJ1-1 NA NA TRBV20-1 CSASLSPLNTEAFF TGCAGTGCTAGTCTCAGTCCCCTGAACACTGAAGCTTTCTTT
TRBJ2-1 NA NA TRBV7-9 CASSFRGGGYNEQFF TGTGCCAGCAGCTTTAGGGGGGGGGGCTACAATGAGCAGTTCTTC
TRBJ2-1 NA NA TRBV7-2 CASSLDQNYNEQFF TGTGCCAGCAGCTTAGACCAAAACTACAATGAGCAGTTCTTC
TRBJ1-5 NA few TRBV2 CASSVEGARAQHF TGTGCCAGCAGTGTCGAAGGGGCCAGGGCCCAGCATTTT
TRBJ1-3 NA NA TRBV12-3/TRBV12-4 CASSPGPVSGNTIYF TGTGCCAGCAGTCCCGGGCCCGTCTCTGGAAACACCATATATTTT
TRBJ2-7 NA few TRBV20-1 CSASFSRETPYEQYF TGCAGTGCTAGCTTCTCGAGGGAGACCCCCTACGAGCAGTACTTC
TRBJ2-3 TRBD1 NA TRBV5-1 CASSMGTGGTDTQYF TGCGCCAGCAGCATGGGGACAGGGGGGACAGATACGCAGTATTTT
TRBJ1-3 NA NA TRBV28 CASSRELSTQLPPGNTIYF TGTGCCAGCAGCCGTGAACTTTCAACACAGCTTCCTCCTGGAAACACCATATATTTT
TRBJ2-1 NA NA TRBV9 CASSVGGRNHEQFF TGTGCCAGCAGCGTAGGAGGCAGGAACCATGAGCAGTTCTTC
TRBJ2-7 NA few TRBV27 CASSPTGESSYEQYF TGTGCCAGCAGCCCTACAGGCGAGAGCTCCTACGAGCAGTACTTC
TRBJ2-3 NA NA TRBV20-1 CSPLGEPSTDTQYF TGCAGTCCCCTAGGTGAACCTAGCACAGATACGCAGTATTTT
TRBJ2-1 NA NA TRBV21-1 CASSKDVKSGRGRINEQFF TGTGCCAGCAGCAAAGATGTTAAATCGGGGCGCGGGCGAATTAATGAGCAGTTCTTC
TRBJ2-7 TRBD2 NA TRBV27 CASSPLTSGGLYEQYF TGTGCCAGCAGTCCCTTAACTAGCGGGGGCCTCTACGAGCAGTACTTC
TRBJ1-5 NA NA TRBV5-6 CASSLGRSVQPQHF TGTGCCAGCAGCTTGGGGCGGAGTGTTCAGCCCCAGCATTTT
TRBJ2-7 TRBD1 NA TRBV6-5 CASREDRSSYEQYF TGTGCCAGCAGGGAGGACAGGTCCTCCTACGAGCAGTACTTC
TRBJ2-5 NA few TRBV10-3 CAIQTLPEETQYF TGTGCCATCCAGACATTACCAGAAGAGACCCAGTACTTC
TRBJ2-3 TRBD2 few TRBV29-1 CSVERGGRDTQYF TGCAGCGTTGAGCGGGGGGGCCGAGATACGCAGTATTTT
TRBJ2-3 TRBD1 NA TRBV6-6 CASSPGTGAVTDTQYF TGTGCCAGCAGCCCCGGGACAGGGGCTGTCACAGATACGCAGTATTTT
TRBJ2-7 TRBD2 NA TRBV4-3 CASSQEPLAGLYNEQYF TGCGCCAGCAGCCAAGAGCCGCTAGCGGGCCTCTACAATGAGCAGTACTTC
TRBJ1-2 NA once TRBV7-2 CASSRREGTGSYTF TGTGCCAGCAGCCGAAGAGAGGGTACGGGCAGCTACACCTTC
TRBJ1-5 NA few TRBV20-1 CSARDGSSNQPQHF TGCAGTGCTAGAGATGGTTCTAGCAATCAGCCCCAGCATTTT
TRBJ2-5 NA NA TRBV12-3/TRBV12-4 CASSGNREETQYF TGTGCCAGCAGTGGGAACAGGGAAGAGACCCAGTACTTC
TRBJ1-1 TRBD1 NA TRBV4-3 CASSQGQGAWRAFF TGCGCCAGCAGCCAAGGACAGGGGGCTTGGAGAGCTTTCTTT
TRBJ1-1 NA few TRBV7-2 CASSPHLSNTEAFF TGTGCCAGCAGCCCACACCTTTCGAACACTGAAGCTTTCTTT
TRBJ2-1 NA few TRBV28 CASSLVRGRLNNEQFF TGTGCCAGCAGTTTAGTTCGAGGGAGGTTGAACAATGAGCAGTTCTTC
TRBJ1-1 NA NA TRBV9 CASGEGPRSAEAFF TGTGCCTCAGGGGAAGGGCCTCGTAGCGCTGAAGCTTTCTTT
TRBJ1-1 NA NA TRBV18 CASSPSPNANTEAFF TGTGCCAGCTCACCAAGTCCAAACGCGAACACGGAAGCTTTCTTT
TRBJ1-1 NA NA TRBV3-1 CASSHEGVPEAFF TGTGCCAGCAGCCATGAAGGGGTTCCTGAAGCTTTCTTT
TRBJ2-7 TRBD1 few TRBV6-2/TRBV6-3 CASSMPQGDKYEQYF TGTGCCAGCAGTATGCCACAGGGGGATAAGTACGAGCAGTACTTC
TRBJ1-2 NA NA TRBV10-3 CAISESSARTVNYGYTF TGTGCCATCAGTGAGTCGTCGGCCCGGACGGTGAACTATGGCTACACCTTC
TRBJ1-2 NA few TRBV5-6 CASSRNSPYGYTF TGTGCCAGCAGCCGCAATTCACCATATGGCTACACCTTC
TRBJ2-2 NA few TRBV6-6 CASSITANTGELFF TGTGCCAGCAGTATAACAGCGAACACCGGGGAGCTGTTTTTT
TRBJ1-2 NA NA TRBV4-3 CASSRGRGPLNCGYTF TGCGCCAGCAGCCGCGGCAGGGGTCCTCTTAACTGTGGCTACACCTTC
TRBJ2-5 NA NA TRBV20-1 CSTILLQETQYF TGCAGTACTATCCTACTCCAAGAGACCCAGTACTTC
TRBJ2-7 NA NA TRBV27 CASSPGTTTYEQYF TGTGCCAGCAGTCCCGGGACAACAACCTACGAGCAGTACTTC
TRBJ2-3 TRBD2 many TRBV7-2 CASSQVQSLAGYTDTQYF TGTGCCAGCAGCCAGGTTCAGTCTCTAGCGGGGTACACAGATACGCAGTATTTT
TRBJ2-3 TRBD2 NA TRBV7-7 CASSLGRLAGEHTDTQYF TGTGCCAGCAGCTTAGGTCGACTAGCGGGTGAACACACAGATACGCAGTATTTT
TRBJ2-7 NA few TRBV29-1 CSVEVQDETYEQYF TGCAGCGTTGAGGTCCAGGACGAGACCTACGAGCAGTACTTC
TRBJ1-1 NA once TRBV29-1 CSADTGTEAFF TGCAGCGCCGATACGGGCACTGAAGCTTTCTTT
TRBJ2-3 NA few TRBV25-1 CASSPFPGADTQYF TGTGCCAGCAGCCCCTTCCCCGGCGCAGATACGCAGTATTTT